The 16 T cell receptor beta chains listed next were all sequenced from one sample in a study of blood T cell repertoires in COVID-19. Sequencing used immunoSEQ multiplex PCR; TCRdb keeps in-frame clones, though not all of them. The sample gives 110,000 to 150,000 clones, around 81% of which show up once; 4.5% to 6% is in the top ten. Source material: peripheral blood. The receptors originated from a woman in her forties or fifties with acute or convalescent COVID-19.

The genes are TRBV2 and TRBJ1-6; D ambiguous. V was clipped by 6 bases and J by 8 bases, with 11 bases between them. This CDR3 is 13 amino acids long. Germline V lookup: CDR1 SNHLY, CDR2 FYNNEI. CDR3 in amino acids: CASRTEEDSPLHF. The CDR3 nucleotides are TGTGCCAGCAGGACCGAAGAGGATTCACCCCTCCACTTT.

V gene TRBV4-2 combines with J gene TRBJ1-4, with D tentatively TRBD1 (5 bases). Germline V gene lookup returns CDR1 LGHNA and CDR2 YNFKEQ. This CDR3 is 15 amino acids long. V was pared by 1 base and J by 7 bases, with 13 bases between. In DNA, the CDR3 is TGTGCCAGCAGCCAAGTGGGAGGGGAACTTGAAAAACTGTTTTTT. Protein product: CASSQVGGELEKLFF.

The chain recombines TRBV19 with TRBJ1-5, with 11 bases matching TRBD1. The germline V gene has CDR1 LNHDA and CDR2 SQIVND (reference sequence). The CDR3 is made up of 19 amino acids. V shed 4 bases, J shed 3 bases, and the junction held 14 bases outside the gene matches. The CDR3 protein is CASSTPPGQGEPHNQPQHF. The CDR3, as DNA: TGTGCCAGTAGTACTCCTCCGGGACAGGGGGAACCCCACAATCAGCCCCAGCATTTT.

This chain links TRBV19 with TRBJ1-1, with TRBD1 identical over 7 bases. With 6 bases clipped from V and 1 base from J, the junction kept 2 bases outside the gene matches. Germline-derived CDR1 and CDR2 are LNHDA and SQIVND (reference sequence). There are 13 residues in the CDR3. The CDR3 DNA reads as TGTGCCAGTAGCCGACAGGGGAACACTGAAGCTTTCTTT. Encoded protein: CASSRQGNTEAFF.

The rearrangement links TRBV6-5 to TRBJ2-6; weak D call: TRBD1 (6 bases). V dropped 4 bases and J dropped 1 base, with 8 bases sitting between them. This CDR3 is built from 15 residues. CDR1 is MNHEY, CDR2 SVGAGI, per germline. Here the CDR3 DNA reads TGTGCCAGCAGTTCAGGGGCTTCTGGGGCCAACGTCCTGACTTTC. It translates to CASSSGASGANVLTF.

The chain has TRBV7-2 and TRBJ1-2; TRBD1 aligns across 8 bases. CDR1 and CDR2 (germline): SGHTA, FQGNSA. With V trimmed by 6 bases and J by 7 bases, 4 bases remained unmatched. The CDR3 is 12 residues long. CDR3 in DNA: TGTGCCAGCAGTCAGGGGGCGTTTGGCTACACCTTC. Its translation: CASSQGAFGYTF.

This clone was observed a single time. This sequence joins TRBV11-3 and TRBJ1-1; no definite D call. V lost 1 base and J 4 bases, leaving 7 bases between the germline ends. The length of the CDR3 is 13 residues. Germline V gene data show CDR1 as SGHNT and CDR2 as YENEEA. DNA for the CDR3: TGTGCCAGCAGCTTAGGCACGGGCACTGAAGCTTTCTTT. As protein: CASSLGTGTEAFF.

The chain couples TRBV7-3 to TRBJ2-3; 7 bases map to TRBD1. This CDR3 region has 13 residues. Germline V gene data show CDR1 as SGHTA and CDR2 as FQGTGA. Losses at the gene ends were 3 bases for V and 6 bases for J; bases not matched to a gene: 3. CDR3 region: CASSFRRGDTQYF. In nucleotides, the CDR3 is TGTGCCAGCAGCTTTCGCAGGGGGGATACGCAGTATTTT.

V and J are TRBV4-3 and TRBJ1-1; D unresolved. This CDR3 contains 16 residues. Germline lookup yields CDR1 LGHNA and CDR2 YSLEER. V lost 8 bases to trimming and J lost 5 bases, with 24 bases between them. CDR3 sequence (DNA): TGCGCCAGCCTCCTTTCAGTAGGGTCGGGAGTTACTGAAGCTTTCTTT. Translation: CASLLSVGSGVTEAFF.

This clone appeared once. V usage is TRBV27 and J usage is TRBJ1-2, with D possibly TRBD1 on 5 matching bases. The length of the CDR3 is 15 residues. Germline V gives CDR1 MNHEY, CDR2 SMNVEV (reference sequence). The germline V and J ends were trimmed by 5 bases and 0 bases, with 13 bases remaining between them. In DNA, the CDR3 is TGTGCCAGCAGTACAGCCGACAGTGCTAACTATGGCTACACCTTC. Protein: CASSTADSANYGYTF.

The genes are TRBV19 and TRBJ1-5, with unresolved D. The CDR3 length is 16 residues. Germline V gene sequence: CDR1 LNHDA, CDR2 SQIVND (reference sequence). V lost 7 bases and J lost 2, with 18 bases in between. The CDR3 sequence is CASIPTAKRRNQPQHF. DNA for the CDR3: TGTGCCAGTATTCCGACCGCGAAGCGGCGCAATCAGCCCCAGCATTTT.

This clone was counted only a few times. The V call is TRBV4-1, the J call TRBJ1-1; TRBD1 might be the D (6 bases). Trimming cost V 3 bases and J 1 base, with 27 bases left between them. CDR1 is MGHRA and CDR2 is YSYEKL in the germline V gene. This CDR3 has 20 residues. CDR3 loop: CASSQGHRIRAGESNTEAFF. The CDR3 DNA follows: TGCGCCAGCAGCCAGGGACACCGAATCCGGGCGGGGGAGTCGAACACTGAAGCTTTCTTT.

The chain uses TRBV28 and TRBJ1-2; TRBD1 is a possible D gene (5 bases). Germline V CDR1 and CDR2: MDHEN, SYDVKM. There are 18 residues in the CDR3. V was shortened by 7 bases and J by 0 bases, with 24 bases between the two germline ends. The CDR3 coding sequence is TGTGCCAGCACCTCCCCCGCTGTAGGGGCCGTCACTAACTATGGCTACACCTTC. It translates to CASTSPAVGAVTNYGYTF.

The chain links TRBV2 to TRBJ2-1; 7 nucleotides match TRBD2. The CDR3 extends over 15 amino acids. Germline V gene sequence: CDR1 SNHLY, CDR2 FYNNEI. Trimming removed 5 bases from V and 10 bases from J; junction bases left unmatched: 14. The CDR3 protein is CASSWGSSGPQEQFF. In DNA, the CDR3 is TGTGCCAGCAGTTGGGGCTCTAGCGGACCACAAGAGCAGTTCTTC.

The chain employs TRBV4-2 and TRBJ2-4, with D possibly TRBD2 on 5 matching bases. This CDR3 comprises 16 residues. With 0 bases removed from V and 2 bases from J, the gap between germline ends came to 11 bases. The germline gives CDR1 LGHNA, CDR2 YNFKEQ. This CDR3 is CASSQDLGATKNIQYF. Here the CDR3 DNA reads TGTGCCAGCAGCCAAGATTTGGGAGCAACCAAAAACATTCAGTACTTC.

The CDR3 DNA follows: TGTGCCAGCAGCTTAGGCCCCTATTCGGGTGAAAAACTGTTTTTT. This codes for CASSLGPYSGEKLFF. The V call is TRBV13, the J call TRBJ1-4; no clear D. This CDR3 comprises 15 residues. The V gene's germline CDR1 is PRHDT and CDR2 FYEKMQ (reference sequence). Trimming took 0 bases from V and 7 from J, leaving 12 bases between them.